This T cell receptor beta chain was observed in a study of blood T cell repertoires in COVID-19. Turning to the study itself: Material from acute and convalescent COVID-19 was sourced from the United States, Italy and Spain.

TCRdb's copy holds only in-frame clones and misses some; the assay was immunoSEQ multiplex PCR. The sample includes over 200,000 clones, 85% to 90% of them seen just once. The ends were cut back, 6 bases at V and 8 bases at J, with 16 bases in the middle. This CDR3 contains 13 residues. A single count supports this clone. Individuals aged about 18 to 90 years were recruited from approximately 22 US areas. Grouping used clinical history reported by participants in a survey and questionnaire. Symptom resolution, clearance, or two negative PCRs marked donors in Cohort 3 as recovered. This clonotype was sampled from a man aged 30-40 years who had recovered from COVID-19. The sample consisted of PBMCs or T cells enriched from blood (not recorded which). The chain is built from TRBV12-3 or TRBV12-4 and TRBJ1-2; D is possibly TRBD1 (6 bases). CDR3 nucleotides: TGTGCCAGCAGCCCTGACAGGCTCGAGGGCTACACCTTC. Protein: CASSPDRLEGYTF.